The rows below give T cell receptor beta chains drawn from one sample of a study of T cell responses to AZD1222 COVID-19 vaccine. Profiling relied on immunoSEQ multiplex PCR, and the TCRdb table lists in-frame clones only, not all of them. The table records about 110,000 clones, 89% of them present only once. Sample: peripheral blood, taken on day 0 of MenACWY control vaccination. All receptors derive from an adult in good health. Each CDR3 is given with its conserved first and last residue.

v_call	cdr3_aa
TRBV5-1	CASSPGEQTNYGYTF
TRBV19	CASSIGPIVYGYTF
TRBV3-1/TRBV3-2	CASSQIPALALNYGYTF
TRBV19	CASSGRTKNTEAFF
TRBV9	CASSIMSGGYNEQFF
TRBV6-2/TRBV6-3	CASSYPGPEYF
TRBV20-1	CSAGGAEAFF
TRBV20-1	CSADYRASLFF
TRBV27	CASSGNRGNEQFF
TRBV23-1	CASSRLAGGRYNEQFF
TRBV4-3	CASSHSGSNSGNTIYF
TRBV4-3	CASSQDAAPEADNEQFF
TRBV15	CATRRQGSVSEPQHF
TRBV20-1	CSASLAGAQETQYF
TRBV4-2	CASSQGTGTTGELFF
TRBV6-5	CASSYSSGVNEKLFF
TRBV7-2	CASSGLSSGSNNEQFF
TRBV5-6	CASSWREGNTEAFF
TRBV10-1	CASSLSGFREQYF
TRBV19	CASSSNKDTRRNQPQHF
TRBV19	CASSTRGTEAFF
TRBV11-2	CASSLRTGTTDTQYF
TRBV5-1	CASSLVQDSHNEQFF
TRBV2	CASSEGGLQPQHF
TRBV6-1	CASSEPGQAFYGYTF
TRBV6-1	CASSDGRGRAYGYTF
TRBV7-9	CASSFDLPGAGELFF
TRBV11-3	CASSSTTGDTQYF
TRBV3-1/TRBV3-2	CASSQPPGRINEQFF
TRBV7-3	CASSLMATDTQYF
TRBV24-1	CATSEAGQMETQYF
TRBV11-2	CASSPMGHPTNEKLFF
TRBV5-1	CASSLGPLTWGPNTGELFF
TRBV7-8	CASSLVGSGQETQYF
TRBV18	CASSPGLLDGELFF
TRBV19	CASSGRIQETQYF
TRBV30	CAWSGQGREYF
TRBV27	CASSSGQGGLQPQHF
TRBV19	CASSIAPNLPSSGANVLTF
TRBV6-5	CASSPRGETYEQYF
TRBV10-3	CAISESDRGSTQYF
TRBV6-4	CASSDLRGTQYF
TRBV25-1	CASSEWMGQEAFF
TRBV7-9	CASSLGWRQGKDTQYF
TRBV4-1	CASSQARARYF
TRBV6-1	CASSETPGQTINTEAFF
TRBV28	CASSLAGDRTLEAFF
TRBV27	CASSLSTQRLANYGYTF